The 6 T cell receptor beta chains reported below all come from one sample, sequenced in a study of beta chain features in type 1 diabetes. Study outcomes and limitations: Across all four CD4+ subsets, people with type 1 diabetes showed modestly shorter TCRB CDR3s.

Sequenced material consisted of expressed TCRB transcripts (all of the isolated RNA was reverse transcribed). Only in-frame clones appear in the TCRdb table, and some are missing; sequencing was by immunoSEQ multiplex PCR. This sample has 600,000 or so clones, with roughly 12% found just once. No cognate antigen is known for these TCRs. Sequenced material: naive CD4+ T cells from blood. The source of these receptors is a man aged 25 to 40 with type 1 diabetes.

The rearrangement links TRBV25-1 to TRBJ1-2, with D maybe TRBD1 (6 bases). Germline values: CDR1 MGHDK, CDR2 SYGVNS. The CDR3 runs 12 residues. Trimming removed 2 bases at V and 10 bases at J, with 11 bases between. The CDR3, as DNA: TGTGCCAGCAGTGAAGGGGGGCATGTCTACACCTTC. This encodes CASSEGGHVYTF.

Concerning this clone: Other DNA sequences in this sample translate to the same CDR3. The genes are TRBV9 and TRBJ1-2; no reliable D call. This CDR3 spans 14 amino acids. The ends were cut back, 0 bases at V and 0 bases at J, with 6 bases in the middle. Germline-derived CDR1 and CDR2 are SGDLS and YYNGEE. The CDR3 region is CASSVDTANYGYTF. The CDR3, as DNA: TGTGCCAGCAGCGTAGACACAGCTAACTATGGCTACACCTTC.

The rearrangement uses TRBV28 and TRBJ1-2; D is ambiguous. The CDR3 spans 12 residues. Per germline, CDR1 MDHEN and CDR2 SYDVKM. V dropped 7 bases and J dropped 8 bases, with 14 bases sitting between them. CDR3 coding DNA: TGTGCCAGCACTCCCCGGACCGAGGGCTACACCTTC. This encodes CASTPRTEGYTF.

This clone was detected a few times. This rearrangement joins TRBV5-1 to TRBJ1-1; no clear D gene. Looked up from germline, CDR1 is SGHRS and CDR2 is YFSETQ. Trimming removed 0 bases from V and 1 base from J, with 7 bases in between. The CDR3 is 14 amino acids. The DNA of the CDR3 is TGCGCCAGCAGCTTGGAGACGACGAACACTGAAGCTTTCTTT. This sequence encodes CASSLETTNTEAFF.

The table lists this clone with a few counts. J is TRBJ1-2 and V is TRBV9; TRBD1 agrees at 8 bases. The J segment lost 3 bases and the V segment lost 4 bases, leaving 11 bases of the junction unmatched. The CDR3 spans 16 residues. CDR1 is SGDLS and CDR2 is YYNGEE in the germline V gene. The CDR3 sequence is CASSQSGQGPDYGYTF. CDR3 nucleotides: TGTGCCAGCAGCCAAAGCGGACAGGGCCCAGACTATGGCTACACCTTC.

On this clone itself: A junction boundary mismatches the germline segment, possibly from a read error. V usage is TRBV15 and J usage is TRBJ1-1, with D maybe TRBD1 (5 bases). Germline V gene data show CDR1 as LNHNV and CDR2 as YYDKDF (reference sequence). This CDR3 spans 16 amino acids. The CDR3 loop is CATSRDPGPGNAEAFF. CDR3 in DNA: TGTGCCACCAGCAGAGACCCGGGACCGGGGAACGCTGAAGCTTTCTTT.